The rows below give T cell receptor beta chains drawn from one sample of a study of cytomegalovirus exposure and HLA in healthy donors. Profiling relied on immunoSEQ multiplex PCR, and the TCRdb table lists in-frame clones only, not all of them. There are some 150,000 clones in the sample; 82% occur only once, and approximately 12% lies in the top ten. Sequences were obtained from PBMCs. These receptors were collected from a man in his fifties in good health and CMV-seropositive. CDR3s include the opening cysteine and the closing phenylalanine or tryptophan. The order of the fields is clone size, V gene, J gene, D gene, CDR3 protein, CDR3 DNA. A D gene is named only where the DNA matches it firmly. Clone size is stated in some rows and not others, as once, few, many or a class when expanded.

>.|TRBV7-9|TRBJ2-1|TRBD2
CASSTGTSGGEYNEQFF
TGTGCCAGCAGCACCGGGACTAGCGGGGGGGAGTACAATGAGCAGTTCTTC
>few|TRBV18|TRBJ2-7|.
CASSLEAGPYEQYF
TGTGCCAGCTCCCTAGAGGCAGGGCCCTACGAGCAGTACTTC
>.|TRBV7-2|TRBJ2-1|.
CASSTTRMGEQFF
TGTGCCAGCAGCACGACTAGGATGGGTGAGCAGTTCTTC
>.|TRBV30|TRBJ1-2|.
CAWSGQTLNYGYTF
TGTGCCTGGAGTGGACAGACCCTCAACTATGGCTACACCTTC
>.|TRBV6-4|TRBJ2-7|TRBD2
CARGGTSGAYEQYF
TGTGCCAGAGGCGGGACTAGCGGAGCCTACGAGCAGTACTTC
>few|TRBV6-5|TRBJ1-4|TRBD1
CASSYRGQDNEKLFF
TGTGCCAGCAGTTACAGGGGACAGGATAATGAAAAACTGTTTTTT
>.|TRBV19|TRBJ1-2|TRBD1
CASSDRGTLLHYGYTF
TGTGCCAGTAGTGACAGGGGGACCTTATTGCACTATGGCTACACCTTC
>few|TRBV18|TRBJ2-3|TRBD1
CASSPGDSSTDTQYF
TGTGCCAGCTCACCAGGGGACAGCAGCACAGATACGCAGTATTTT
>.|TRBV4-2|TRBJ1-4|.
CASSQDTGSSQGKLFF
TGTGCCAGCAGCCAAGATACTGGGTCCAGCCAGGGAAAACTGTTTTTT
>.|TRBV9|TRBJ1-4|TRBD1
CASSRQGRANEKLFF
TGTGCCAGCAGCCGACAGGGCAGGGCTAATGAAAAACTGTTTTTT
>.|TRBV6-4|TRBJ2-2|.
CATSSRGGHLNTGELFF
TGTGCCACCTCCTCTCGTGGTGGACACCTGAACACCGGGGAGCTGTTTTTT
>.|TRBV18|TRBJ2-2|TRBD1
CASSPTRTGSTGELFF
TGTGCCAGCTCACCTACCCGGACAGGTTCGACCGGGGAGCTGTTTTTT
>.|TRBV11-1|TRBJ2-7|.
CASSWGGGSYEQYF
TGTGCCAGCAGCTGGGGTGGAGGCTCCTACGAGCAGTACTTC
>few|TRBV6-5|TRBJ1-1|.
CASGFRLRDTEAFF
TGTGCCAGCGGCTTTAGACTGAGGGACACTGAAGCTTTCTTT
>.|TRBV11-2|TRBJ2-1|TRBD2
CASSLSGTGSSYNEQFF
TGTGCCAGCAGCCTTAGCGGGACCGGTAGCTCCTACAATGAGCAGTTCTTC
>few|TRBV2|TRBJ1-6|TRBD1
CASSDTGQGFSPLHF
TGTGCCAGCAGCGATACGGGACAGGGATTTTCACCCCTCCACTTT
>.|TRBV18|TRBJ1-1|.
CASSPARGNTEAFF
TGTGCCAGCTCACCAGCCAGGGGAAACACTGAAGCTTTCTTT
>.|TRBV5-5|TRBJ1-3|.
CASGGNTIYF
TGTGCCAGCGGGGGGAACACCATATATTTT
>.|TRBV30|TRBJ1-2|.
CAWSVLGSLTGGYTF
TGTGCCTGGAGTGTACTCGGCAGTTTAACGGGTGGCTACACCTTC
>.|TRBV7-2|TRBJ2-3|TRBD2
CASSLDHGTSIDTQYF
TGTGCCAGCAGCTTAGATCACGGGACTAGCATAGATACGCAGTATTTT
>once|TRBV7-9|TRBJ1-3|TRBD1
CASSLLSQLQGAAGNTIYF
TGTGCCAGCAGCTTACTATCCCAACTACAGGGGGCCGCAGGAAACACCATATATTTT
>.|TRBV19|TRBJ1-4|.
CASSMNSNEKLFF
TGTGCCAGTAGTATGAACAGCAATGAAAAACTGTTTTTT
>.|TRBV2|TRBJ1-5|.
CASSTDTGYNQPQHF
TGTGCCAGCAGTACAGATACAGGGTACAATCAGCCCCAGCATTTT
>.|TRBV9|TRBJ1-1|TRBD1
CASSAGTGVWTEAFF
TGTGCCAGCAGCGCCGGGACAGGGGTTTGGACTGAAGCTTTCTTT
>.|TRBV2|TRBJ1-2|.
CASSAYRDTNYGYTF
TGTGCCAGCAGTGCCTACCGGGATACTAACTATGGCTACACCTTC
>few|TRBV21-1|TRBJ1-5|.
CASSKAGQGDNQPQHF
TGTGCCAGCAGCAAAGCAGGACAGGGCGACAATCAGCCCCAGCATTTT
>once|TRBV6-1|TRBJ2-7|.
CASSGQVYEQYF
TGTGCCAGCAGTGGACAGGTCTACGAGCAGTACTTC
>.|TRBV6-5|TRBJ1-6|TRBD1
CASSSGQGQNSPLHF
TGTGCCAGCAGTTCGGGACAGGGGCAGAATTCACCCCTCCACTTT
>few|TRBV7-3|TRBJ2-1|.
CASSPQGGKQFF
TGTGCCAGCAGCCCCCAGGGAGGTAAGCAGTTCTTC
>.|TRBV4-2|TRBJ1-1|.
CASSQEAKTEAFF
TGTGCCAGCAGCCAAGAGGCCAAAACTGAAGCTTTCTTT
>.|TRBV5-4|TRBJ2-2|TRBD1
CASSPLGSDRGRPGGELFF
TGTGCCAGCAGCCCCCTGGGGAGTGACAGGGGGCGCCCCGGCGGGGAGCTGTTTTTT